The source of this T cell receptor beta chain is a study of shared T cell receptors in the human thymus. TCRdb's table, derived via immunoSEQ multiplex PCR, lists solely in-frame clones and lacks some. Found here are 700,000 or so clones, approximately 83% of them singletons; the top ten hold around 0.01%. V trimming: 5 bases; J trimming: 5 bases; junction bases outside the gene matches: 11. This CDR3 spans 16 amino acids. CDR1 is SGHRS and CDR2 is YFSETQ in the germline V gene. These data also featured in a second study, about human thymus T cells.

Sequences were obtained from thymocytes. The chain has TRBV5-1 and TRBJ2-1, with 9 bases matching TRBD2. The TCR originated in a girl less than two years old with a congenital heart defect. In DNA, the CDR3 is TGCGCCAGCAGGGGCGGGGGGGCCGTTCAGGACAATGAGCAGTTCTTC. Translating it yields CASRGGGAVQDNEQFF.